A selection of T cell receptor beta chains follows, all from one sample in a study of shared clonotypes between healthy human individuals. The repertoire was sequenced with immunoSEQ multiplex PCR; TCRdb's copy has only in-frame clones and lacks some. Here the sample spans about 590,000 clones, roughly 95% being singletons. Sequencing used naive CD8+ T cells sorted from blood. These receptors were obtained from a woman aged 25 to 39 in good health. Each CDR3 is given with its conserved first and last residue. A D gene is named only where the DNA matches it firmly. Clone size is shown for a subset of rows, as once, few, many or a class of expanded clone.

len,abundance,d_gene,v_gene,j_gene,CDR3aa,CDR3nt
14,.,.,TRBV19,TRBJ2-2,CASSIWSGTGELFF,TGTGCCAGTAGTATTTGGTCAGGCACCGGGGAGCTGTTTTTT
13,.,.,TRBV10-1,TRBJ1-2,CASSRDINYGYTF,TGCGCCAGCAGCCGGGACATTAACTATGGCTACACCTTC
14,once,TRBD2,TRBV7-6,TRBJ2-7,CASSSGLVAYEQYF,TGTGCCAGCAGCTCTGGACTAGTCGCCTACGAGCAGTACTTC
11,.,.,TRBV28,TRBJ1-1,CASSYPTEAFF,TGTGCCAGCAGTTACCCCACTGAAGCTTTCTTT
14,.,.,TRBV4-1,TRBJ2-7,CASSQVDGPYEQYF,TGCGCCAGCAGCCAAGTGGACGGGCCCTACGAGCAGTACTTC
12,.,.,TRBV29-1,TRBJ2-2,CSVSANTGELFF,TGCAGCGTTTCGGCGAACACCGGGGAGCTGTTTTTT
15,.,.,TRBV19,TRBJ2-3,CASSADSGNTDTQYF,TGTGCCAGTAGTGCCGATAGCGGAAACACAGATACGCAGTATTTT
13,.,.,TRBV6-6,TRBJ1-1,CASTYWGTTEAFF,TGTGCCAGCACCTACTGGGGGACCACTGAAGCTTTCTTT
14,.,.,TRBV28,TRBJ2-2,CASRPTTNTGELFF,TGTGCCAGCAGACCTACTACGAACACCGGGGAGCTGTTTTTT
14,.,TRBD1,TRBV19,TRBJ1-1,CATNIGQGRAEAFF,TGTGCCACTAACATAGGACAGGGGAGAGCTGAAGCTTTCTTT
15,.,TRBD2,TRBV5-4,TRBJ2-7,CASSLSGLGAYEQYF,TGTGCCAGCAGCTTGTCGGGACTAGGTGCCTACGAGCAGTACTTC
17,.,.,TRBV27,TRBJ2-7,CASSLSPMRSHGSAQYF,TGTGCCAGCAGTTTATCTCCGATGCGCTCTCACGGGAGTGCGCAGTACTTC
14,.,.,TRBV1,TRBJ2-7,CTSSLCGVSYEQYF,TGCACCAGCAGCCTGTGCGGAGTCTCCTACGAGCAGTACTTC
15,few,.,TRBV19,TRBJ1-5,CASSVTTGANQPQHF,TGTGCCAGTAGTGTAACCACGGGAGCGAATCAGCCCCAGCATTTT
15,once,.,TRBV11-3,TRBJ2-1,CASSLSQRGYNEQFF,TGTGCCAGCAGCTTATCCCAGAGGGGGTACAATGAGCAGTTCTTC
13,.,.,TRBV27,TRBJ1-2,CASSLGLGYGYTF,TGTGCCAGCAGTTTAGGGTTGGGGTATGGCTACACCTTC
15,.,.,TRBV19,TRBJ1-2,CASTSMDPMDYGYTF,TGTGCCAGTACTAGTATGGACCCAATGGATTATGGCTACACCTTC
14,.,.,TRBV30,TRBJ1-3,CAWSVGGSGNTIYF,TGTGCCTGGAGTGTCGGTGGATCTGGAAACACCATATATTTT
12,few,.,TRBV2,TRBJ1-5,CASGNVGQPQHF,TGTGCCAGCGGGAACGTGGGACAGCCCCAGCATTTT
16,.,TRBD2,TRBV4-2,TRBJ2-1,CASSQDEWAGEDEQFF,TGTGCCAGCAGCCAAGATGAGTGGGCGGGAGAGGATGAGCAGTTCTTC
19,.,TRBD2,TRBV5-4,TRBJ2-3,CASSLNRLAGLEITDTQYF,TGTGCCAGCAGCTTGAATCGGCTAGCGGGTTTGGAAATCACAGATACGCAGTATTTT
15,.,.,TRBV4-1,TRBJ2-4,CASSPAVRLVPIQYF,TGCGCCAGCAGCCCGGCCGTTCGACTAGTTCCCATTCAGTACTTC
14,once,.,TRBV7-3,TRBJ2-3,CASSLGGAADTQYF,TGTGCCAGCAGCTTAGGGGGGGCCGCAGATACGCAGTATTTT
14,.,TRBD2,TRBV25-1,TRBJ2-2,CASSPGGTTGELFF,TGTGCCAGCAGCCCGGGAGGGACCACCGGGGAGCTGTTTTTT
13,once,.,TRBV19,TRBJ1-5,CASRMKSREPQHF,TGTGCCAGTAGAATGAAAAGCCGGGAGCCCCAGCATTTT
11,once,.,TRBV20-1,TRBJ2-1,CSARHNNEQFF,TGCAGTGCTAGACACAACAATGAGCAGTTCTTC
11,.,.,TRBV2,TRBJ2-7,CASSPIYEQYF,TGTGCCAGCTCGCCCATCTACGAGCAGTACTTC
17,.,.,TRBV5-8,TRBJ1-1,CASSQGIFPPTSTEAFF,TGTGCCAGCTCCCAGGGTATTTTCCCTCCTACGAGCACTGAAGCTTTCTTT
15,.,TRBD1,TRBV13,TRBJ2-7,CASRGSWDSPYEQYF,TGTGCCAGCAGGGGGAGTTGGGACAGCCCCTACGAGCAGTACTTC
15,.,.,TRBV6-5,TRBJ2-7,CASTTEGQAQDEQYF,TGTGCCAGCACCACTGAAGGGCAGGCACAGGACGAGCAGTACTTC
15,.,TRBD2,TRBV28,TRBJ2-2,CAIRPGLGVTGELFF,TGTGCCATCAGACCGGGACTAGGGGTCACCGGGGAGCTGTTTTTT
15,once,.,TRBV28,TRBJ1-2,CASSSLFLGGLGYTF,TGTGCCAGCAGTTCTCTTTTTTTGGGGGGACTCGGCTACACCTTC
13,once,.,TRBV28,TRBJ1-1,CASTKSGYTEAFF,TGTGCCAGCACCAAGTCTGGGTATACTGAAGCTTTCTTT
12,.,.,TRBV5-1,TRBJ1-2,CASSLSSGGYTF,TGCGCCAGCAGCTTGTCTTCTGGAGGCTACACCTTC
14,few,.,TRBV5-4,TRBJ1-1,CASSLLTGNGEAFF,TGTGCCAGCAGCTTGCTGACTGGGAACGGAGAAGCTTTCTTT
12,.,.,TRBV9,TRBJ2-7,CASTWTRYEQYF,TGTGCCAGCACCTGGACCAGGTACGAGCAGTACTTC
13,.,.,TRBV2,TRBJ1-2,CASSSAGKYGYTF,TGTGCCAGCTCATCCGCAGGAAAATATGGCTACACCTTC
14,.,.,TRBV5-4,TRBJ2-7,CASSSPDSAYEQYF,TGTGCCAGCAGCTCTCCGGACAGTGCCTACGAGCAGTACTTC
14,.,.,TRBV27,TRBJ2-5,CASSTVGVQETQYF,TGTGCCAGCAGCACTGTAGGAGTACAAGAGACCCAGTACTTC
16,.,TRBD2,TRBV4-1,TRBJ2-1,CASSQPTSGRSNEQFF,TGCGCCAGCAGCCAGCCCACTAGCGGGAGATCCAATGAGCAGTTCTTC
16,.,.,TRBV13,TRBJ1-1,CASSSTGFGGNTEAFF,TGTGCCAGCAGTTCAACAGGGTTTGGGGGGAACACTGAAGCTTTCTTT
16,.,TRBD2,TRBV2,TRBJ2-3,CASRKTSGLATDTQYF,TGTGCCAGCAGAAAGACTAGCGGACTAGCCACAGATACGCAGTATTTT
14,.,.,TRBV6-4,TRBJ2-2,CASSDGPGGGELFF,TGTGCCAGCAGTGACGGGCCAGGTGGCGGGGAGCTGTTTTTT
13,.,TRBD1,TRBV28,TRBJ2-7,CASSRDSAYEQYF,TGTGCCAGCAGTCGGGACAGTGCCTACGAGCAGTACTTC
15,.,.,TRBV4-2,TRBJ2-7,CASSQGQAASYEQYF,TGTGCCAGCAGCCAAGGGCAGGCCGCCTCCTACGAGCAGTACTTC
12,.,.,TRBV5-6,TRBJ2-3,CASRHGVDTQYF,TGTGCCAGCAGACACGGGGTAGATACGCAGTATTTT
16,.,.,TRBV27,TRBJ1-1,CASSLSGLLGDTEAFF,TGTGCCAGCAGTTTATCCGGACTCCTGGGGGACACTGAAGCTTTCTTT
10,.,.,TRBV20-1,TRBJ2-5,CSARQETQYF,TGCAGTGCTAGACAAGAGACCCAGTACTTC
14,.,.,TRBV5-6,TRBJ2-7,CASSSGTAAYEQYF,TGTGCCAGCAGCTCCGGGACGGCCGCCTACGAGCAGTACTTC
14,.,.,TRBV28,TRBJ1-1,CASSEGYPNTEAFF,TGTGCCAGCAGTGAGGGGTACCCGAACACTGAAGCTTTCTTT
13,.,.,TRBV28,TRBJ1-1,CASSPTLNTEAFF,TGTGCCAGCAGTCCGACCCTGAACACTGAAGCTTTCTTT
13,.,.,TRBV4-1,TRBJ2-2,CASSGVYTGELFF,TGCGCCAGCAGCGGGGTCTACACCGGGGAGCTGTTTTTT
17,.,TRBD1,TRBV28,TRBJ2-7,CASSLSRSGTGGFEQYF,TGTGCCAGCAGTTTATCAAGGTCCGGGACAGGGGGCTTCGAGCAGTACTTC
17,.,TRBD2,TRBV7-9,TRBJ2-3,CASSFPSGYSSTDTQYF,TGTGCCAGCAGCTTTCCTAGCGGGTATTCTAGCACAGATACGCAGTATTTT
13,.,TRBD1,TRBV27,TRBJ2-7,CASSQVRGYEQYF,TGTGCCAGCAGCCAGGTCAGGGGGTACGAGCAGTACTTC